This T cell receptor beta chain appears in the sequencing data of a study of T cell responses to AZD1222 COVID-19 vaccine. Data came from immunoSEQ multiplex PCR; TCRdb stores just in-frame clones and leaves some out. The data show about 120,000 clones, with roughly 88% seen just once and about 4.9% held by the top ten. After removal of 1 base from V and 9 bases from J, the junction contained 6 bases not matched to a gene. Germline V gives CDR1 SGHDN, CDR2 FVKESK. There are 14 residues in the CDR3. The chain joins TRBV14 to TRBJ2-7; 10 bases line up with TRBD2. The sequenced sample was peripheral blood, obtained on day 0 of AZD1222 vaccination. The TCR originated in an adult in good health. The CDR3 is CASSQGSSGGRQYF. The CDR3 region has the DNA TGTGCCAGCAGCCAAGGGTCTAGCGGGGGTAGGCAGTACTTC. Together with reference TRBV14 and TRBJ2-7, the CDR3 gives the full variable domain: EAGVTQFPSHSVIEKGQTVTLRCDPISGHDNLYWYRRVMGKEIKFLLHFVKESKQDESGMPNNRFLAERTGGTYSTLKVQPAELEDSGVYFCASSQGSSGGRQYFGPGTRLTVT.